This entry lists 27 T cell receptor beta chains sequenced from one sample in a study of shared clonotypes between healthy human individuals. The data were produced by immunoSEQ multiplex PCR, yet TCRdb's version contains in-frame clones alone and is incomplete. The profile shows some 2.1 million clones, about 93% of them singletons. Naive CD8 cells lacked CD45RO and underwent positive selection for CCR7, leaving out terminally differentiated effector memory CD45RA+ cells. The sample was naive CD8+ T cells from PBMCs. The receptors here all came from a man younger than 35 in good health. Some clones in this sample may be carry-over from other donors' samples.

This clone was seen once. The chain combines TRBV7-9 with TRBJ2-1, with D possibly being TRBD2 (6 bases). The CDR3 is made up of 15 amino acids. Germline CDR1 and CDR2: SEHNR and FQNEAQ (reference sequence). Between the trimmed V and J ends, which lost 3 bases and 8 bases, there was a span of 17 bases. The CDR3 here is CASSFAGGSIYEQFF. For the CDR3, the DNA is TGTGCCAGCAGCTTCGCCGGGGGTTCAATCTATGAGCAGTTCTTC.

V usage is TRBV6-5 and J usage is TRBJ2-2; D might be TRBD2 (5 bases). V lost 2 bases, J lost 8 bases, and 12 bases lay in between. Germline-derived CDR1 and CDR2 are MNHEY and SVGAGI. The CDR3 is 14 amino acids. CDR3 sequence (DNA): TGTGCCAGCAGTTACATCCGGGGTGGAGGGGAGCTGTTTTTT. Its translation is CASSYIRGGGELFF.

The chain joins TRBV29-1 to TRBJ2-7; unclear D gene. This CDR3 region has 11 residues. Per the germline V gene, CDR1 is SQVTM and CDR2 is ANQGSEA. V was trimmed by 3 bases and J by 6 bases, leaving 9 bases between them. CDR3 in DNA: TGCAGCGTTGACTCCATGAGCGAGCAGTACTTC. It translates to CSVDSMSEQYF.

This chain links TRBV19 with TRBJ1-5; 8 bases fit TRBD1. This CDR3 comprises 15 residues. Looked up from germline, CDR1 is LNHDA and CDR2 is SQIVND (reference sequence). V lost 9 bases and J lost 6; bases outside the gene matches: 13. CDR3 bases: TGTGCCAGCTCAGGGGGCGCAAGTTTAAGTCAGCCCCAGCATTTT. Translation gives CASSGGASLSQPQHF.

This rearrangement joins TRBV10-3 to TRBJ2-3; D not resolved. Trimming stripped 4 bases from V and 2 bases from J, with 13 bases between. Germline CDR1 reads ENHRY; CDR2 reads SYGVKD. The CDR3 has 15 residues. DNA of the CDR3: TGTGCCATCAGTGCCCGTGGGCCAGACACAGATACGCAGTATTTT. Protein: CAISARGPDTDTQYF.

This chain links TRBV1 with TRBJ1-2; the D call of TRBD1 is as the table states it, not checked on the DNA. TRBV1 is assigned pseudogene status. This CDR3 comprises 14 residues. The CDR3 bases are TGCACCAGCACCCCGGACAGGGGGTACTATGGCTACACCTTC. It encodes CTSTPDRGYYGYTF.

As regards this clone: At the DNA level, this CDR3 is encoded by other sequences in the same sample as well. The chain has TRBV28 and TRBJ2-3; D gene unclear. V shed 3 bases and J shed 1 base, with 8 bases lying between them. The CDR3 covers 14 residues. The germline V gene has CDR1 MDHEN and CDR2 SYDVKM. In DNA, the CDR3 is TGTGCCAGCAGTTTGGGAAGTGGCACAGATACGCAGTATTTT. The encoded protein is CASSLGSGTDTQYF.

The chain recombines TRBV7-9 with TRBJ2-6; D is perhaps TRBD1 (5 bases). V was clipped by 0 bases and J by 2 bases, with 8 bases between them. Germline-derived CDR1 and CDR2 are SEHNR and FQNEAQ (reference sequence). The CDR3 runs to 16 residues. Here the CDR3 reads CASSLAGVAGANVLTF. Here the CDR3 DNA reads TGTGCCAGCAGCTTAGCAGGGGTGGCTGGGGCCAACGTCCTGACTTTC. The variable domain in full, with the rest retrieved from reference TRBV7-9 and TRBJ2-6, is DTGVSQNPRHKITKRGQNVTFRCDPISEHNRLYWYRQTLGQGPEFLTYFQNEAQLEKSRLLSDRFSAERPKGSFSTLEIQRTEQGDSAMYLCASSLAGVAGANVLTFGAGSRLTVL.

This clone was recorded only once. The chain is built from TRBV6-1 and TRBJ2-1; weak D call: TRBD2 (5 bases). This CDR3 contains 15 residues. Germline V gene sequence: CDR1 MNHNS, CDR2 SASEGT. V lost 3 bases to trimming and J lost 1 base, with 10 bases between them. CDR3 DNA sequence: TGTGCCAGCAGTGACTTAGCGCAATCCTACAATGAGCAGTTCTTC. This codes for CASSDLAQSYNEQFF.

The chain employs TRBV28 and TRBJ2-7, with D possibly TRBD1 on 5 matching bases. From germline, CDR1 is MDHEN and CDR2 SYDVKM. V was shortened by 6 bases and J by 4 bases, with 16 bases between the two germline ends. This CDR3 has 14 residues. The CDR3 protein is CASSQQGGTYEQYF. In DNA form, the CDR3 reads TGTGCCAGCAGCCAGCAGGGTGGAACTTACGAGCAGTACTTC.

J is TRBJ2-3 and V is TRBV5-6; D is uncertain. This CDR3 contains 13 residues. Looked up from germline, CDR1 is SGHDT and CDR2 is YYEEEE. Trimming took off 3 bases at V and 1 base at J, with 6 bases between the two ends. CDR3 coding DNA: TGTGCCAGCAGCTCAAGGGGCACAGATACGCAGTATTTT. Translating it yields CASSSRGTDTQYF.

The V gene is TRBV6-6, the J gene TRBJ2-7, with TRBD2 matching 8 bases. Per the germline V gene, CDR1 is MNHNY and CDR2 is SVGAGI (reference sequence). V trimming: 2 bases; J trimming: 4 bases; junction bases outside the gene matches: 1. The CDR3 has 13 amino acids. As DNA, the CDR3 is TGTGCCAGCAGTTACGCGGGAGGATACGAGCAGTACTTC. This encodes CASSYAGGYEQYF.

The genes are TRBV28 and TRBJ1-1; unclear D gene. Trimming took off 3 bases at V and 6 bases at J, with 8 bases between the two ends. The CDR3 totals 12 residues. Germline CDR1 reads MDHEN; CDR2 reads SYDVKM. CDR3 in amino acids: CASSFTPPEAFF. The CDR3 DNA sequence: TGTGCCAGCAGTTTTACCCCCCCTGAAGCTTTCTTT.

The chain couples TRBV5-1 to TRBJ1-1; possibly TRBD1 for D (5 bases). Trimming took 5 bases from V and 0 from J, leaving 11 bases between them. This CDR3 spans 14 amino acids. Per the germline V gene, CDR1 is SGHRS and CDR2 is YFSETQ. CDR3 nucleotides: TGCGCCAGCAGGGTCGGGGCGTTGAACACTGAAGCTTTCTTT. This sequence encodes CASRVGALNTEAFF.

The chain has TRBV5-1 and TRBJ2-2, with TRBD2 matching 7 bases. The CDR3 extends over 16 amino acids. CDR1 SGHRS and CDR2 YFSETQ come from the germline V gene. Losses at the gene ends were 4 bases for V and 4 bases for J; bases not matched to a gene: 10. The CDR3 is CASSLDPASGTGELFF. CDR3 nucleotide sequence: TGCGCCAGCAGCCTGGACCCCGCTAGCGGCACCGGGGAGCTGTTTTTT.

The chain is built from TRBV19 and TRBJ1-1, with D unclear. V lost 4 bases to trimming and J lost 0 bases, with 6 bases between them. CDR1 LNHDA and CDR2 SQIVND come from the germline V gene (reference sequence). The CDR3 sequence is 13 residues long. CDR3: CASSRGMNTEAFF. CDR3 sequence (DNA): TGTGCCAGTAGTAGAGGGATGAACACTGAAGCTTTCTTT. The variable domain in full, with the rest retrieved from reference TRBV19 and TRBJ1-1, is DGGITQSPKYLFRKEGQNVTLSCEQNLNHDAMYWYRQDPGQGLRLIYYSQIVNDFQKGDIAEGYSVSREKKESFPLTVTSAQKNPTAFYLCASSRGMNTEAFFGQGTRLTVV.

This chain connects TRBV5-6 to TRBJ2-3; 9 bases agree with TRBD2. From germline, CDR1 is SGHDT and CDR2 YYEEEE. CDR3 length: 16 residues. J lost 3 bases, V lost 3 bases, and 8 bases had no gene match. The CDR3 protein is CASSSVSAGGTDTQYF. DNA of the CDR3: TGTGCCAGCAGCTCCGTTTCGGCGGGAGGGACAGATACGCAGTATTTT.

This CDR3 is CASSFPQTSGYTF. CDR3 DNA sequence: TGTGCCAGCAGCTTTCCCCAGACAAGTGGCTACACCTTC. V is TRBV7-9 and J is TRBJ1-2; D call uncertain. The V and J ends lost 3 bases and 7 bases respectively, with 12 bases between them. Germline-derived CDR1 and CDR2 are SEHNR and FQNEAQ (reference sequence). The CDR3 length is 13 residues.

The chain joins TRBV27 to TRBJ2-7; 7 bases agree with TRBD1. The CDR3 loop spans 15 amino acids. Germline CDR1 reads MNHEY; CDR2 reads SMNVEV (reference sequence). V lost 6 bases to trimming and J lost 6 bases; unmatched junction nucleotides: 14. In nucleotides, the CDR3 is TGTGCCAGCAGCCCAAGATTAAGGGACAGCGGCGAGCAGTACTTC. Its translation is CASSPRLRDSGEQYF.

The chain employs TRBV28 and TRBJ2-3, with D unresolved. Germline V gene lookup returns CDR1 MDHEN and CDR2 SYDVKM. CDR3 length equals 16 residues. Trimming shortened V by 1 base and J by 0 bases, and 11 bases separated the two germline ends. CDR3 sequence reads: CASSLLSVTSTDTQYF. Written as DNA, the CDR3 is TGTGCCAGCAGTTTATTGTCGGTTACTAGCACAGATACGCAGTATTTT.

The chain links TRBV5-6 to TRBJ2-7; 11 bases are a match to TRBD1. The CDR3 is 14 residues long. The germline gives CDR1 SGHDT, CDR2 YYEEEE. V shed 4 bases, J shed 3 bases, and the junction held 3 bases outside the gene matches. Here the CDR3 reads CASSGTGGYYEQYF. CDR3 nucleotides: TGTGCCAGCAGCGGGACAGGGGGGTACTACGAGCAGTACTTC.

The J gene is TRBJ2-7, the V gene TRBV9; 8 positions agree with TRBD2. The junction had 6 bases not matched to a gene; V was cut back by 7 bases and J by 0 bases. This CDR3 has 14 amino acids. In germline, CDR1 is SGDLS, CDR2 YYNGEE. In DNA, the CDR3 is TGTGCCAGCGGCCGGGGGGGTCCCTCCTACGAGCAGTACTTC. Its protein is CASGRGGPSYEQYF.

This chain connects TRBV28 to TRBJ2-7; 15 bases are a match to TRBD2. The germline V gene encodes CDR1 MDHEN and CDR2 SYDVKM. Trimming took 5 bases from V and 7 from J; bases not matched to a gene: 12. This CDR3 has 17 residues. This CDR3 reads CASSLRIGTSGRKEQYF. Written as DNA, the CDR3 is TGTGCCAGCAGTCTCCGAATAGGGACTAGCGGGAGGAAGGAGCAGTACTTC. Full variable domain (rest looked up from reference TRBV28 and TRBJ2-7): DVKVTQSSRYLVKRTGEKVFLECVQDMDHENMFWYRQDPGLGLRLIYFSYDVKMKEKGDIPEGYSVSREKKERFSLILESASTNQTSMYLCASSLRIGTSGRKEQYFGPGTRLTVT.

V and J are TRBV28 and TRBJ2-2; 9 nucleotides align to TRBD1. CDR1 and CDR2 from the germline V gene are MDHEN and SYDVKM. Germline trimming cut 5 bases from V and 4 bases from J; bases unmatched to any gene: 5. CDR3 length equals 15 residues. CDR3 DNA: TGTGCCAGCAGTCACAGGGGGCGCGGCACCGGGGAGCTGTTTTTT. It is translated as CASSHRGRGTGELFF.

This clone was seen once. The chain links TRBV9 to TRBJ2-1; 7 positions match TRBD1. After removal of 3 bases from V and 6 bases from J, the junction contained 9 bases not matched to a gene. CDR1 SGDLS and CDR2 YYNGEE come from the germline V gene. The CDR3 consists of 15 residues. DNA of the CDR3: TGTGCCAGCAGCGCAGGGGGTGGTACGGGCAATGAGCAGTTCTTC. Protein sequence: CASSAGGGTGNEQFF. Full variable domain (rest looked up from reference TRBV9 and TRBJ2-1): DSGVTQTPKHLITATGQRVTLRCSPRSGDLSVYWYQQSLDQGLQFLIQYYNGEERAKGNILERFSAQQFPDLHSELNLSSLELGDSALYFCASSAGGGTGNEQFFGPGTRLTVL.

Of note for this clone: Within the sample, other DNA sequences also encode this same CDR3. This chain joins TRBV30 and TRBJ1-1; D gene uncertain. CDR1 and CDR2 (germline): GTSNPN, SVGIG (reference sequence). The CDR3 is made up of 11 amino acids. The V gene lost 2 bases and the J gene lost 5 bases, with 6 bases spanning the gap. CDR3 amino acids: CAWSLGTEAFF. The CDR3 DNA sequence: TGTGCCTGGAGTTTGGGAACTGAAGCTTTCTTT.

In DNA form, the CDR3 reads TGCGCCAGCAGCCAAGATATGGAGGTTAACTACGAGCAGTACTTC. Translation gives CASSQDMEVNYEQYF. The chain employs TRBV4-3 and TRBJ2-7; maybe TRBD2 (5 bases). V was trimmed by 0 bases and J by 3 bases, leaving 12 bases between them. Germline V gives CDR1 LGHNA, CDR2 YSLEER. There are 15 residues in the CDR3.